Below, 11 T cell receptor beta chains from the same sample are listed, as sequenced in a study of T cells in Graves' hyperthyroidism and ophthalmopathy (dated by TCRdb to 2018 to 2020). Libraries were constructed by multiplex PCR. Sequencing was carried out with an Illumina HiSeq 2000. The TCR beta CDR3 regions were amplified from RNA transcripts. The TCR CDR3 was subjected to a first round of RT-PCR using the HTBI primer set and the Qiagen OneStep RT-PCR kit. TCRdb cleaned the public reads at Q25 with fastp, built clones with MiXCR and kept in-frame beta chains. Identical CDR3 proteins give one entry, which carries the most common genes and DNA. For this sample the table gives hundreds of thousands of distinct CDR3 sequences, of which 35% to 40% were detected only once. The leading ten clones occupy around 10% of the sample. Specimen: blood. The receptors were gathered from a man younger than 35 with Graves' hyperthyroidism.

J is TRBJ1-1 and V is TRBV19; D possibly corresponds to TRBD1 (6 bases). V was shortened by 5 bases and J by 7 bases, with 14 bases between the two germline ends. CDR3 size: 13 residues. The germline V gene encodes CDR1 LNHDA and CDR2 SQIVND (reference sequence). The CDR3 sequence: CASSSTGTREAFF. CDR3 DNA: TGTGCCAGTAGTTCCACCGGGACACGTGAAGCTTTCTTT.

This clonotype was observed once. It may be a read error: a sequence one base away is much more abundant. This chain links TRBV7-9 with TRBJ1-1; D is undetermined. V lost 5 bases to trimming and J lost 8 bases, with 12 bases between them. The CDR3 consists of 12 residues. Germline V gene sequence: CDR1 SEHNR, CDR2 FQNEAQ (reference sequence). The CDR3 reads CASSPPEGEAFF. DNA of the CDR3: TGTGCCAGCAGCCCCCCGGAGGGCGAAGCTTTCTTT.

The chain joins TRBV24-1 to TRBJ2-5; 7 positions match TRBD1. V dropped 5 bases and J dropped 5; count of bases not matched to a gene: 7. Germline V lookup: CDR1 KGHDR, CDR2 SFDVKD. The CDR3 covers 14 residues. The CDR3 here is CATSGAGTDETQYF. The CDR3 DNA follows: TGTGCCACCAGTGGGGCCGGGACAGACGAGACCCAGTACTTC.

The chain employs TRBV7-2 and TRBJ2-5; D is ambiguous. Trimming shortened V by 5 bases and J by 6 bases, and 7 bases separated the two germline ends. Germline V gives CDR1 SGHTA, CDR2 FQGNSA. This CDR3 region has 11 residues. CDR3 in amino acids: CASSTRQTQYF. The CDR3 nucleotides are TGTGCCAGCAGCACCCGACAGACCCAGTACTTC.

The J gene is TRBJ2-7, the V gene TRBV7-9; a possible D gene is TRBD2 (6 bases). There are 16 residues in the CDR3. V was clipped by 4 bases and J by 2 bases, with 18 bases between them. Germline loops: CDR1 SEHNR, CDR2 FQNEAQ (reference sequence). The CDR3 protein is CASSSYVGGTPYEQYF. Written as DNA, the CDR3 is TGTGCCAGCAGCTCCTACGTAGGCGGGACCCCCTACGAGCAGTACTTC.

This clonotype was picked up many times. The CDR3 DNA is TGTGCCAGCAGCACGCGAGGGCGCGGCTATGGCTACACCTTC. Translating gives CASSTRGRGYGYTF. The chain recombines TRBV5-4 with TRBJ1-2, with no clear D. CDR3 length: 14 residues. Germline V gives CDR1 SGHNT, CDR2 YYREEE (reference sequence). The V end lost 4 bases, the J end lost 4 bases, and 14 bases lay between the germline ends.

This clonotype showed up many times. The chain employs TRBV20-1 and TRBJ1-2, with TRBD1 identical over 7 bases. The CDR3 spans 13 residues. With 6 bases clipped from V and 1 base from J, the junction kept 5 bases outside the gene matches. CDR1 and CDR2 (germline): DFQATT, SNEGSKA (reference sequence). This CDR3 reads CSALWDSNYGYTF. Here the CDR3 DNA reads TGCAGTGCGCTCTGGGACAGTAACTATGGCTACACCTTC.

This clonotype has more than one count but fewer than ten. V usage is TRBV29-1 and J usage is TRBJ1-1; the D gene is possibly TRBD1 (5 bases). The CDR3 runs to 12 residues. Germline lookup yields CDR1 SQVTM and CDR2 ANQGSEA. Trimming took 1 base from V and 4 from J, leaving 7 bases between them. The CDR3 sequence: CSVEAGTTEAFF. The CDR3 coding sequence is TGCAGCGTTGAAGCAGGGACCACTGAAGCTTTCTTT.

The chain combines TRBV4-1 with TRBJ2-7, with 14 bases aligning to TRBD2. The junction had 5 bases not matched to a gene; V was cut back by 3 bases and J by 4 bases. The CDR3 totals 16 residues. Germline lookup yields CDR1 MGHRA and CDR2 YSYEKL. CDR3 nucleotide sequence: TGCGCCAGCAGCCAGGGGACTAGCGGGGGCAGATACGAGCAGTACTTC. Protein sequence: CASSQGTSGGRYEQYF.

In its sample, this clonotype was seen a few times. This rearrangement joins TRBV5-1 to TRBJ1-1; 7 bases are shared with TRBD1. Trimming at V came to 3 bases and at J to 6 bases, leaving 8 bases not matched to a gene. CDR3 length: 14 residues. CDR1 and CDR2 from the germline V gene are SGHRS and YFSETQ. DNA of the CDR3: TGCGCCAGCAGCTCACCCCGGACAGGAGCTGAAGCTTTCTTT. This gives the protein CASSSPRTGAEAFF.

A note on this clonotype: One end of the junction varies from germline; a read error may be responsible. V usage is TRBV9 and J usage is TRBJ1-1; weak D call: TRBD1 (5 bases). Germline CDR1 SGDLS, CDR2 YYNGEE. The CDR3 is made up of 15 amino acids. CDR3 sequence (DNA): TGCGCCAGCAGCCATGACAGTTCCATGAACACTGAAGCTTTCTTT. Protein sequence: CASSHDSSMNTEAFF.